This T cell receptor (beta chain) originates from a study of blood T cells in healthy people across ages. Through a sample-barcoded 5' primer and a J-beta primer mix, a second PCR was run for roughly 6 to 12 cycles. MiXCR was run by TCRdb on the 5' RACE reads, yielding one entry per CDR3 protein. The sample holds about 800,000 distinct CDR3 sequences, approximately 25% seen once. The CDR3 runs to 14 residues. The J segment lost 5 bases and the V segment lost 2 bases, leaving 4 bases of the junction unmatched. The germline V gene encodes CDR1 ENHRY and CDR2 SYGVKD. This clonotype was detected once. The same specimen was also included in a second study, on T cells of mothers and their children.

The sequence was collected from a boy younger than 18 in good health. The specimen sequenced was blood. This rearrangement joins TRBV10-3 to TRBJ2-3, with 7 bases aligning to TRBD2. The CDR3 region is CAISEAGVLDTQYF. The CDR3 nucleotides are TGTGCCATCAGTGAGGCGGGGGTCTTAGATACGCAGTATTTT.